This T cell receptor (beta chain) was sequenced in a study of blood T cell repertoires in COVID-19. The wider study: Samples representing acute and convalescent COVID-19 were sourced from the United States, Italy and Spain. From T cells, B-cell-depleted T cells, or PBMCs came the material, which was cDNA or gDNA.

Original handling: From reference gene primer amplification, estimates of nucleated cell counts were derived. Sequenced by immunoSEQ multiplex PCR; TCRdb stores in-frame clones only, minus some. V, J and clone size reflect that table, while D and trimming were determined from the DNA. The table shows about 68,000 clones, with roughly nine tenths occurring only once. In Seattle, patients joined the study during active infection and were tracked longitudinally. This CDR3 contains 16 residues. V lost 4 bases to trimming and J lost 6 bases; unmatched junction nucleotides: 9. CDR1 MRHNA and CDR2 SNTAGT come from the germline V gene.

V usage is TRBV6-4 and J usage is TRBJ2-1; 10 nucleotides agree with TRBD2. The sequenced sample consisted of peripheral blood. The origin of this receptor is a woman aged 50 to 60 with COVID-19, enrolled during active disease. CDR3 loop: CASSAASGSLGNEQFF. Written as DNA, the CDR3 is TGTGCCAGCAGTGCTGCTAGCGGGAGCCTGGGCAATGAGCAGTTCTTC.